The 26 T cell receptor beta chains in this list originate from one sample, sequenced in a study of shared clonotypes between healthy human individuals. Naive-designated CD8 cells lacked CD45RO, were positively enriched for CCR7, and omitted terminally differentiated effector memory CD45RA+ cells. The data were produced by immunoSEQ multiplex PCR, yet TCRdb's version contains in-frame clones alone and is incomplete. The repertoire holds about 680,000 clones, about 91% seen once, with approximately 22% in the top ten. Sequenced: naive CD8+ T cells sorted from blood. The receptors stem from a man younger than 45 in good health.

This chain uses TRBV4-1 with TRBJ2-2; D remains unclear. Germline V gene lookup returns CDR1 MGHRA and CDR2 YSYEKL. The CDR3 has 15 amino acids. The ends were cut back, 1 base at V and 1 base at J, with 7 bases in the middle. The CDR3 bases are TGCGCCAGCAGCCAAGTAGCCCTGAACACCGGGGAGCTGTTTTTT. Protein: CASSQVALNTGELFF.

This chain connects TRBV2 to TRBJ2-1; D is possibly TRBD2 (6 bases). The CDR3 covers 13 residues. V lost 3 bases and J lost 6, with 9 bases in between. Germline CDR1 and CDR2: SNHLY and FYNNEI. DNA for the CDR3: TGTGCCAGCAGTGATAGCGGCGGCAATGAGCAGTTCTTC. Translating it yields CASSDSGGNEQFF.

This clone turned up a few times. The V and J genes are TRBV27 and TRBJ1-2, with D perhaps matching TRBD1 (6 bases). Trimming left V 3 bases short and J 6 bases short, with 11 bases between. CDR1 and CDR2 (germline): MNHEY, SMNVEV (reference sequence). This CDR3 spans 13 amino acids. The CDR3: CASSFTTGNGYTF. For the CDR3, the DNA is TGTGCCAGCAGTTTTACTACAGGGAATGGCTACACCTTC.

The V call is TRBV9, the J call TRBJ2-7, with no clear D. The CDR3 loop spans 14 amino acids. Germline CDR1 is SGDLS and CDR2 is YYNGEE. The germline V and J ends were trimmed by 3 bases and 0 bases, with 10 bases remaining between them. CDR3 sequence (DNA): TGTGCCAGCAGCGCGGACGGTTACTCCTACGAGCAGTACTTC. Residues: CASSADGYSYEQYF.

CDR3 region: CASSIDRAGSEAFF. CDR3 nucleotide sequence: TGTGCCAGTAGTATAGATCGGGCGGGGTCTGAAGCTTTCTTT. J is TRBJ1-1 and V is TRBV19; D remains ambiguous. Germline CDR1 is LNHDA and CDR2 is SQIVND (reference sequence). The ends were cut back, 0 bases at V and 6 bases at J, with 11 bases in the middle. This CDR3 comprises 14 residues.

The rearrangement uses TRBV9 and TRBJ2-1, with D maybe TRBD1 (6 bases). The V end was cut by 0 bases, the J end by 6 bases, with 13 bases between. Looked up from germline, CDR1 is SGDLS and CDR2 is YYNGEE. This CDR3 comprises 15 residues. This CDR3 is CASSVAGHSGNEQFF. CDR3 DNA sequence: TGTGCCAGCAGCGTAGCGGGACACTCTGGCAATGAGCAGTTCTTC.

The chain is built from TRBV9 and TRBJ2-7, with D unresolved. Per the germline V gene, CDR1 is SGDLS and CDR2 is YYNGEE. CDR3 length: 14 amino acids. Trimming pared 0 bases from V and 2 bases from J, leaving 9 bases between. The CDR3 region is CASSVGDGPYEQYF. Here the CDR3 DNA reads TGTGCCAGCAGCGTAGGCGACGGACCCTACGAGCAGTACTTC.

This clone was counted once. The chain is built from TRBV27 and TRBJ2-7; TRBD1 aligns across 9 bases. This CDR3 spans 15 amino acids. Germline loops: CDR1 MNHEY, CDR2 SMNVEV (reference sequence). With V trimmed by 5 bases and J by 4 bases, 9 bases remained unmatched. The CDR3 protein is CASSPGGQGWYEQYF. The CDR3 DNA reads TGTGCCAGCAGTCCCGGCGGACAGGGGTGGTACGAGCAGTACTTC.

The gene calls are TRBV11-2 and TRBJ2-1; the D gene is possibly TRBD1 (5 bases). CDR1 and CDR2 (germline): SGHAT, FQNNGV. The CDR3 is 15 amino acids. V was pared by 8 bases and J by 3 bases, with 17 bases between. The CDR3 coding sequence is TGTGCCAGCGCAAGGGGTGGGCTCAGCTACAATGAGCAGTTCTTC. Amino acid sequence: CASARGGLSYNEQFF.

As to this clone: Other nucleotide sequences in the sample specify the same CDR3. CDR3 nucleotide sequence: TGCGCCAGCAGCCAAGAACTAACCTACGAGCAGTACTTC. Translation: CASSQELTYEQYF. This chain uses TRBV4-3 with TRBJ2-7; D uncertain. CDR1 and CDR2 from the germline V gene are LGHNA and YSLEER. This CDR3 comprises 13 residues. Trimming took 0 bases from V and 2 from J, leaving 5 bases between them.

This clone was counted once. The CDR3 spells CASSFGGGSGTGELFF. The CDR3 coding sequence is TGTGCCAGCAGTTTCGGTGGCGGGAGTGGTACCGGGGAGCTGTTTTTT. The chain couples TRBV27 to TRBJ2-2; 7 nucleotides agree with TRBD2. Germline lookup yields CDR1 MNHEY and CDR2 SMNVEV (reference sequence). The CDR3 consists of 16 residues. With V trimmed by 3 bases and J by 5 bases, 9 bases remained unmatched.

This sequence joins TRBV6-1 and TRBJ2-7; unclear D gene. The length of the CDR3 is 16 residues. V shed 4 bases and J shed 6 bases, with 22 bases lying between them. Germline loops: CDR1 MNHNS, CDR2 SASEGT. The CDR3 DNA reads TGTGCCAGCAGTGGATACTTGGGCCCAGTGTTGTCCGAGCAGTACTTC. Protein product: CASSGYLGPVLSEQYF.

A single count supports this clone. CDR3 DNA: TGTGCCAGCACCATACTGGGGGATGAGACCCAGTACTTC. This encodes CASTILGDETQYF. The V and J genes are TRBV6-5 and TRBJ2-5, with D perhaps assigned TRBD1 or TRBD2 (5 bases each). Looked up from germline, CDR1 is MNHEY and CDR2 is SVGAGI. The CDR3 totals 13 residues. Trimming took 7 bases from V and 5 from J, leaving 14 bases between them.

This chain links TRBV11-2 with TRBJ2-3; 8 bases are shared with TRBD1. This CDR3 region has 16 residues. Germline assignment: CDR1 SGHAT and CDR2 FQNNGV. J gave up 5 bases and V 5 bases, and 12 bases lay outside the gene matches. The DNA for the CDR3 is TGTGCCAGCAGCAGGAGCCGGGACAGGTCTGAAGATACGCAGTATTTT. It codes for CASSRSRDRSEDTQYF. The full variable domain, rest sourced from reference TRBV11-2 and TRBJ2-3, is EAGVAQSPRYKIIEKRQSVAFWCNPISGHATLYWYQQILGQGPKLLIQFQNNGVVDDSQLPKDRFSAERLKGVDSTLKIQPAKLEDSAVYLCASSRSRDRSEDTQYFGPGTRLTVL.

V gene TRBV28 combines with J gene TRBJ2-1, with 11 bases matching TRBD2. From germline, CDR1 is MDHEN and CDR2 SYDVKM. J lost 4 bases, V lost 4 bases, and 6 bases had no gene match. The CDR3 sequence is 16 residues long. The CDR3 region has the DNA TGTGCCAGCAGTTCCCCGACTAGCGGGATTTACAATGAGCAGTTCTTC. Its translation: CASSSPTSGIYNEQFF.

This chain links TRBV28 with TRBJ1-5, with D hard to call. V dropped 6 bases and J dropped 4 bases, with 4 bases sitting between them. CDR1 and CDR2 from the germline V gene are MDHEN and SYDVKM. The CDR3 loop spans 11 amino acids. CDR3 in DNA: TGTGCCAGCAGCCGGAATCAGCCCCAGCATTTT. It is translated as CASSRNQPQHF.

This clone has more than one count but fewer than ten. V gene TRBV28 combines with J gene TRBJ2-1; TRBD2 is a possible D gene (6 bases). Per germline, CDR1 MDHEN and CDR2 SYDVKM. This CDR3 spans 12 amino acids. The germline V and J ends were trimmed by 10 bases and 8 bases, with 15 bases remaining between them. CDR3 in DNA: TGTGCCACCTCTGGCGGGATCCATGAGCAGTTCTTC. Amino acids: CATSGGIHEQFF. The full variable domain, rest sourced from reference TRBV28 and TRBJ2-1, is DVKVTQSSRYLVKRTGEKVFLECVQDMDHENMFWYRQDPGLGLRLIYFSYDVKMKEKGDIPEGYSVSREKKERFSLILESASTNQTSMYLCATSGGIHEQFFGPGTRLTVL.

The CDR3 nucleotides read TGCAGCGTTGAATTTTACAGCCAGATCACAGATACGCAGTATTTT. Protein: CSVEFYSQITDTQYF. The J gene is TRBJ2-3, the V gene TRBV29-1; D is unresolved. Germline V lookup: CDR1 SQVTM, CDR2 ANQGSEA. This CDR3 comprises 15 residues. V gave up 2 bases and J gave up 2 bases, with 14 bases separating them.

The V gene is TRBV4-1, the J gene TRBJ2-7; D remains unclear. Deletions cut 5 bases from V and 5 bases from J, with 16 bases between. CDR1 is MGHRA and CDR2 is YSYEKL in the germline V gene. The CDR3 runs to 14 residues. This CDR3 reads CASSERLGRDEQYF. CDR3 coding DNA: TGCGCCAGCAGCGAACGGCTAGGACGGGACGAGCAGTACTTC.

The chain employs TRBV29-1 and TRBJ2-7; the match to TRBD2 covers 8 bases. The CDR3 extends over 14 amino acids. Germline V gene data show CDR1 as SQVTM and CDR2 as ANQGSEA. The V gene end was trimmed by 6 bases and the J gene end by 4 bases; junction bases not matched to a gene: 11. As DNA, the CDR3 is TGCAGCGTCAAAGCCGCGGGAGGTGGATACGAGCAGTACTTC. Encoded protein: CSVKAAGGGYEQYF.

This rearrangement joins TRBV25-1 to TRBJ2-5; D is uncertain. The CDR3 extends over 14 amino acids. Germline CDR1 MGHDK, CDR2 SYGVNS. The V gene lost 1 base and the J gene lost 0 bases, with 6 bases spanning the gap. In DNA, the CDR3 is TGTGCCAGCAGTGAATCCGGCAACCAAGAGACCCAGTACTTC. This encodes CASSESGNQETQYF.

The CDR3 nucleotides read TGTGCCAGCAGCATCCGACAGGGCATTTTAGCTGAAGCTTTCTTT. As protein: CASSIRQGILAEAFF. The chain links TRBV7-9 to TRBJ1-1; 7 bases line up with TRBD1. Trimming removed 5 bases from V and 6 bases from J; junction bases left unmatched: 12. Per germline, CDR1 SEHNR and CDR2 FQNEAQ (reference sequence). The CDR3 covers 15 residues.

The CDR3 sequence: CASSLGSGDETQYF. In DNA form, the CDR3 reads TGCGCCAGCAGCTTGGGTTCGGGGGACGAGACCCAGTACTTC. The chain has TRBV5-1 and TRBJ2-5; D perhaps matches TRBD2 (6 bases). The ends were cut back, 0 bases at V and 5 bases at J, with 11 bases in the middle. The CDR3 spans 14 residues. Germline-derived CDR1 and CDR2 are SGHRS and YFSETQ.

This clone was found once. This chain connects TRBV2 to TRBJ2-1, with 8 positions matching TRBD1. The CDR3 is 11 amino acids. With 10 bases clipped from V and 10 bases from J, the junction kept 6 bases outside the gene matches. In germline, CDR1 is SNHLY, CDR2 FYNNEI. CDR3 region: CAITSGGEQFF. The CDR3 nucleotides are TGTGCCATTACCTCAGGGGGCGAGCAGTTCTTC.

The chain employs TRBV29-1 and TRBJ2-1, with 9 bases fitting TRBD2. The CDR3 covers 17 residues. From germline, CDR1 is SQVTM and CDR2 ANQGSEA. V was clipped by 1 base and J by 7 bases; unmatched bases: 14. CDR3 loop: CSVEGITIAGDANEQFF. CDR3 in DNA: TGCAGCGTTGAAGGGATCACTATAGCGGGAGATGCAAATGAGCAGTTCTTC.

V is TRBV10-1 and J is TRBJ2-1; the match to TRBD2 covers 9 bases. Germline V CDR1 and CDR2: WNHNN, SYGVQD (reference sequence). The ends lost 4 bases at V and 4 bases at J; junction bases unmatched: 8. This CDR3 spans 16 amino acids. CDR3 sequence (DNA): TGCGCCAGCAGTGCCGCGACTAGCGGACCATACAATGAGCAGTTCTTC. As protein: CASSAATSGPYNEQFF.